The clone carrying this T cell receptor beta chain was observed many times. What it binds is unknown. This sample was included in a study of identical twins. Study observations and caveats: Modelling approaches yielded underestimates of out-of-frame TCR alpha sharing between monozygotic twins. Memory repertoires lacked the insertion deficit that abundant cord blood beta clonotypes showed. Low generation-probability sequences were in excess among twin-shared out-of-frame alpha sequences.

cDNA carried unique molecular identifiers, and a universal primer site was added by template switching. TCRdb used MiXCR to reprocess the 5' RACE reads, holding one entry per CDR3 protein. The data contain 350,000 to 500,000 distinct CDR3 sequences, less than 20% of them singletons. V lost 2 bases and J lost 4; bases outside the gene matches: 3. Per the germline V gene, CDR1 is SGHRS and CDR2 is YFSETQ. This CDR3 spans 16 amino acids. The specimen sequenced was naive T cells sorted from blood. The TCR comes from a man aged 45-60 years in good health. The chain recombines TRBV5-1 with TRBJ2-2; TRBD2 matches at 12 bases. CDR3: CASSLRTSGVTGELFF. CDR3 DNA sequence: TGCGCCAGCAGCTTAAGGACTAGCGGGGTCACCGGGGAGCTGTTTTTT.